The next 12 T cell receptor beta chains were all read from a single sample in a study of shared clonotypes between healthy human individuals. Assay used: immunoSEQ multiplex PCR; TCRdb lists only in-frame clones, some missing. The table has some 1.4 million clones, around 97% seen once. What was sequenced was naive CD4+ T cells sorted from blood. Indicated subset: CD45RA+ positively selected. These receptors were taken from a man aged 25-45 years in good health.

The CDR3 nucleotides read TGTGCCAGCAGTGCCTTAACAAAGGTCACTGAAGCTTTCTTT. Residues: CASSALTKVTEAFF. The chain combines TRBV6-1 with TRBJ1-1; D ambiguous. This CDR3 region has 14 residues. V lost 4 bases and J 4 bases, leaving 13 bases between the germline ends. Germline lookup yields CDR1 MNHNS and CDR2 SASEGT.

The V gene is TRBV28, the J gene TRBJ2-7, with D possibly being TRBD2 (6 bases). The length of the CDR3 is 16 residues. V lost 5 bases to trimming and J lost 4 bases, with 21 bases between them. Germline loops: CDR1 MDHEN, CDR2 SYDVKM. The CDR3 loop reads CASSAPWGEVLYEQYF. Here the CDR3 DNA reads TGTGCCAGCAGTGCCCCGTGGGGGGAGGTGTTATACGAGCAGTACTTC.

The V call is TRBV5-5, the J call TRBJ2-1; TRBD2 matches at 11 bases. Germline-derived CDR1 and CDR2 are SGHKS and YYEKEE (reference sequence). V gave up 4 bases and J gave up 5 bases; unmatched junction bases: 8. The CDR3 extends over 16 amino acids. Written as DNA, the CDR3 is TGTGCCAGCAGCGCGGGACTAGCGGAGGGGGACAATGAGCAGTTCTTC. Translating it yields CASSAGLAEGDNEQFF.

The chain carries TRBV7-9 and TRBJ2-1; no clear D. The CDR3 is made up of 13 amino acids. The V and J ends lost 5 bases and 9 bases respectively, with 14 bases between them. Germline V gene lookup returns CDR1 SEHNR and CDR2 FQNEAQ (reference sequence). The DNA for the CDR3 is TGTGCCAGCAGCCAGATGCCCCTGGTTGAGCAGTTCTTC. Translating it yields CASSQMPLVEQFF.

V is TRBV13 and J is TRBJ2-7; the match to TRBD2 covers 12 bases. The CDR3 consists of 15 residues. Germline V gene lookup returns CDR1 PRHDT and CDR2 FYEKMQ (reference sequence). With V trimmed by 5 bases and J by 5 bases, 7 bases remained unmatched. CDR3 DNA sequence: TGTGCCAGCAGCCCCGGACTAGCGGGATGGAACGAGCAGTACTTC. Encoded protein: CASSPGLAGWNEQYF.

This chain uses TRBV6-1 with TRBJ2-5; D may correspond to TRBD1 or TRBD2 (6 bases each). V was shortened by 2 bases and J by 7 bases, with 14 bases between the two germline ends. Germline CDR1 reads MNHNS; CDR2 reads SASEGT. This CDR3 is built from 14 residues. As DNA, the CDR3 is TGTGCCAGCAGTGAACCAGGGGCGCGGGGGACCCAGTACTTC. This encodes CASSEPGARGTQYF.

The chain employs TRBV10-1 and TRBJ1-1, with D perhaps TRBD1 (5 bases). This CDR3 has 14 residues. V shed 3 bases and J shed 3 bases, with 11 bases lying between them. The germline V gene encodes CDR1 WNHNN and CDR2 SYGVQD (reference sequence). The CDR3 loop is CASSDGGSDTEAFF. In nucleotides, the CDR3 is TGCGCCAGCAGTGACGGGGGGTCTGACACTGAAGCTTTCTTT.

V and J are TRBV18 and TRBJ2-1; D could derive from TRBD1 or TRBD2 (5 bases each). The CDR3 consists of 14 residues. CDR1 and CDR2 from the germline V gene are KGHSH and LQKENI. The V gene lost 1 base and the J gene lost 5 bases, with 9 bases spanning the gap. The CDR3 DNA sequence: TGTGCCAGCTCACCACGAGGGGTACACAATGAGCAGTTCTTC. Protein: CASSPRGVHNEQFF.

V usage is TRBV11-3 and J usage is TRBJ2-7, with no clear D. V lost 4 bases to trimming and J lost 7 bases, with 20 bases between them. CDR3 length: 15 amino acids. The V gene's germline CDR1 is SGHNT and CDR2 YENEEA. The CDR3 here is CASSSATGKNAEQYF. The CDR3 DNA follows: TGTGCCAGCAGCTCCGCTACTGGGAAGAACGCGGAGCAGTACTTC.

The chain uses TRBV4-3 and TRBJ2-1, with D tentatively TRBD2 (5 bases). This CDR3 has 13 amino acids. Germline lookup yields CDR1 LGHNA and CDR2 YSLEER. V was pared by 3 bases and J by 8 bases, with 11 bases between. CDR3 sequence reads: CASSQPGEYEQFF. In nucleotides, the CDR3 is TGCGCCAGCAGCCAGCCTGGGGAGTATGAGCAGTTCTTC.

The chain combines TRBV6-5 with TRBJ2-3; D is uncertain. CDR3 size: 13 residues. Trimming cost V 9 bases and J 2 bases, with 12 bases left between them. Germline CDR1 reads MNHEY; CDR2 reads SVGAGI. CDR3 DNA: TGTGCCAGTGGAAAAGGAGACACAGATACGCAGTATTTT. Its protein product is CASGKGDTDTQYF.

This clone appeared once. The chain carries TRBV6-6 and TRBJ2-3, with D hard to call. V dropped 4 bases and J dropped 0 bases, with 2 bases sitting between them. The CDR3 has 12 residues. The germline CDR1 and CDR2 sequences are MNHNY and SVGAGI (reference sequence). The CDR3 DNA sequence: TGTGCCAGCAGTTTTAGCACAGATACGCAGTATTTT. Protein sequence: CASSFSTDTQYF.